The entry below gives a single T cell receptor (beta chain) sequence along with its context. Its antigen is unknown. No base-level quality is on record; no much larger clone is a single base apart. The library was built by means of the immunoSEQ multiplex PCR assay. The multiplex PCR relied on a mix of 60 forward primers for TCR Vbeta segments and 13 reverse primers for TCR Jbeta segments. The CDR3 region of rearranged TCR beta genes was amplified from genomic DNA with a multiplex PCR assay. On the Illumina HiSeq System, the amplified TCR beta libraries were sequenced as 87-base-pair reads. In the paper's pipeline: A later analysis counted about 80 million unique TCR beta chains across the 666 repertoires, and some 11 million of these chains were shared by at least two donors. A nearest-neighbor algorithm error-corrected the raw reads and collapsed the reads into unique sequences, merging closely related sequences to remove PCR and sequencing errors. Alignment of CDR3 sequences to IMGT reference sequences was used to assign V, D and J gene segments. Each retained sequence needed at least a six-nucleotide match to both a V gene segment and a J gene segment. Rearrangements were called productive when the CDR3 lacked stop codons and stayed in frame with V and J; all others were non-productive. Following IMGT convention, CDR3 was defined as the stretch from the second conserved V-encoded cysteine to the conserved J-encoded phenylalanine. The earlier analysis of some 540 of the donors excluded any sequence lacking an unambiguous match to a single V gene segment. In an earlier analysis of roughly 500 of the donors, V segments were called functional above 56.7% productive rearrangements and were called segregating when the between-donor standard deviation exceeded 5%. To diagnose cytomegalovirus status from the catalog of TCR beta chain sequences, a statistical classification framework was built. In a later analysis, V and J genes were assigned by comparing TCR nucleotide sequences against IMGT/GENE-DB human TR gene sequences. A later analysis assigned CDR3 sequences and most-parsimonious VDJ recombination scenarios with the TCRdist pipeline. In a later analysis, every TCR beta chain was defined by the combination of its CDR3 amino acid sequence and its V-gene family, and reads without a unique V-gene family were dropped. As a way to deal with suspected cross-contamination and a sequencing artifact, a later analysis dropped approximately 590 nucleotide sequences that were highly shared and had low generation probability. In a later analysis, a clonal expansion index was calculated for each public chain from normalized within-repertoire ranks of inferred template counts. In a later analysis, generation probabilities were computed with a VDJ recombination model fitted to out-of-frame rearrangements, and the resulting probabilities were checked against IGoR. Hypergeometric tests were used in a later analysis to score TCR-TCR, TCR-HLA and TCR-CMV co-occurrence, with a repertoire-size bias correction applied to the TCR pairs. A later analysis estimated false discovery rates by permuting HLA or CMV assignments 20 times. In a later analysis, co-occurring TCRs were grouped with DBSCAN, and TCRdist sequence similarity was added when clustering was performed within HLA-allele-positive subsets. Repertoires with fewer than 30,000 or more than 120,000 public chains were left out of co-occurrence clustering, as were a handful of repertoires with anomalous nucleotide sharing. Not all clones reach the TCRdb copy of this immuneACCESS table, which keeps in-frame sequences only. Checked studies attribute under half of the gap to unresolved V genes and leave the rest unexplained. V and J calls and clone size are copied from that table; D and trimming were computed from the DNA. For this sample there are about 180,000 clones; about 78% appear just once. 2% to 2.5% of the sample is in the top ten clones.

The data stem from a study of cytomegalovirus exposure and HLA in healthy donors (TCRdb year 2017). With regard to the full study: An earlier analysis of around 600 of the donors reported approximately 300 Gb of sequence data and 100 million to 140 million unique TCR beta sequences from some 180 million T cells. Across some 400 genotyped donors of the cohort, an average of roughly 200,000 unique TCR beta nucleotide sequences per donor were sequenced, and roughly a sixth of those sequences were non-productive. The T cell repertoires of several hundred subjects were profiled by immunosequencing and related to cytomegalovirus serostatus. The later analysis used no new phenotypic data to find candidate immune exposures, relying instead on TCR beta sequences and their occurrence across donors. Of the 350 to 450 genotyped donors, over 80% were placed in the genetic ancestry cluster associated with self-reported Caucasian donors. A later analysis re-examined previously published TCR beta repertoires from just over 650 donors and added high-resolution HLA genotyping to investigate patterns of TCR occurrence. The aim of the study was to test whether cataloging public T cell receptors could identify signatures of past pathogen exposure. HLA typing covered class I and class II loci at four-digit resolution. Because of strong linkage in the cohort, five DR-DQ haplotypes were treated as single units for association and clustering. An earlier analysis of approximately 500 of the donors applied high-throughput TCR beta sequencing to assess whether each TCR beta V gene segment acted as functional or pseudogenic. The number of donors typed differed by locus, with roughly 620-630 for A, B, C, DRB1 and DQB1, roughly 520 for DQA1, some 570 for DPA1, and 400 to 490 for DPB1. All discovery cohort repertoires had been generated on a single sequencing platform. A separate validation cohort of roughly 130 different subjects was used in addition to the approximately 670-subject first cohort. Alongside the repertoire data, information on donor age, sex, ethnicity and CMV serostatus was compiled. To predict cytomegalovirus infection status, the study brought together high-throughput TCR immunosequencing, statistical association of individual TCRs with disease status, and machine learning. An early release covering 550 to 650 HLA-typed donors comprised roughly 300 gigabases of sequencing data and 85 million to 100 million unique TCR sequences. A later genetic analysis used genome-wide SNP genotypes for about 65% of the roughly 700 donors, treating that subset as a discovery cohort.

The germline V gene (reference sequence) sets CDR1 to MNHEY and CDR2 to SMNVEV. There are 18 amino acids in the CDR3, from cysteine to phenylalanine inclusive. Only CDR3 DNA is held: 54 bases, read in frame from base 1. The germline V end is reduced by 5 bases and the J end by 2 bases; junction bases left unmatched: 17. The cohort consisted of 666 healthy bone marrow donors. At the time of sampling, every cohort member was nominally healthy, though immune exposures that went unrecorded were likely present. The donor was CMV seronegative and was included in the group of hundreds of seronegative cohort members. A peripheral blood sample was provided by each donor, and peripheral blood mononuclear cells were used for TCR beta sequencing. The Qiagen DNeasy Blood Extraction Kit was used to extract genomic DNA from the blood cell samples. General study outcomes and caveats: Only TCR beta chains were sequenced in this cohort, and the absence of alpha or paired-chain data limited detectable features. Sequencing depth was assumed to be roughly uniform across donors in the presence/absence analyses, though that assumption may not hold. At a false discovery rate of 0.05, a later analysis linked 16,951 TCR beta sequences to specific HLA alleles. Because some donors lacked HLA typing at each locus, the association tests relied only on the typed subset. Some IMGT-functional V segments, including TRBV6-2 and TRBV6-3, could not be distinguished by the 87-base-pair reads and were therefore excluded. A further reported finding was that TCR beta sequences accurately predicted the HLA-A and HLA-B alleles for most subjects in the first cohort. Assigning TCR associations to individual alleles was difficult when HLA alleles, especially DR and DQ, strongly co-occurred. The study gave a list of over 150 TCR beta chains associated with cytomegalovirus. In a later analysis, TCR association rates were found to vary across HLA loci, with the most associated TCRs seen for DRB1 alleles and the fewest for HLA-C alleles. In a later genetic analysis, fewer N-insertions in productive TCRs were reported among donors in an Asian-associated ancestry cluster than the 666-donor mean. The authors suggested that the approach could potentially be generalized to other disease states and immunological phenotypes. An earlier analysis of some 590 of the donors showed that most TCR beta V segments appeared in productive rearrangements either about 87% or about 30% of the time, which broadly matched IMGT annotations. Most TCR sequences were seen in very few donors, while some public TCRs were found in many individuals. A few of the identified cytomegalovirus-associated TCR beta chains were confirmed in vitro to be specific for cytomegalovirus antigens. A later analysis found that HLA-associated TCR beta chains were more clonally expanded and had lower generation probabilities than equally common non-associated chains. The classifier was reported to diagnose cytomegalovirus status with high specificity and sensitivity in both the original and validation cohorts. The earlier analysis of a few hundred of the donors excluded approximately 17 rarely observed V segments, including chromosome 9 orphons, because counts were too low. The only immune exposure information available for the cohort was CMV serostatus. An association between a missense DCLRE1C variant and V-gene and J-gene trimming of TCR beta chains was found in a later genetic analysis and replicated in an independent cohort. The sequencing pipeline was judged likely to have produced a cluster of highly shared sequence variants as a technical artifact. A later analysis found that most CMV-associated TCR beta chains appeared HLA-restricted, with HLA associations seemingly driven largely by CMV exposure. Linkage disequilibrium might explain the correlated functional status among segregating V segments, but an unknown experimental factor could not be ruled out. A later analysis reported that several top co-occurrence clusters appeared linked to parvovirus B19, influenza, CMV and Epstein-Barr virus.

The chain employs TRBV27 and TRBJ1-1, with 7 bases aligning to TRBD1. Input material: PBMCs. This TCR was sampled from a man in his 60s in good health and CMV-seronegative. The CDR3 reads CASSARFDSRGKNTEAFF. The nucleotides read TGTGCCAGCAGTGCCAGATTCGACAGCAGGGGGAAAAACACTGAAGCTTTCTTT.